The entry that follows covers one T cell receptor beta chain sequence. The sample originates from a study of blood T cell repertoires in COVID-19. The wider study: From the United States, Italy and Spain came samples of acute and convalescent COVID-19.

Original methodology: By means of reference gene primer amplification, nucleated cell counts were estimated. Generated by immunoSEQ multiplex PCR, the TCRdb table keeps only in-frame clones and is missing some. Clone size and V and J calls were adopted from that table, with D and trimming inferred from the DNA. The sample carries a few hundred thousand clones, roughly 90% recorded once. The TCR comes from a woman in her thirties or forties who had recovered from COVID-19. The specimen sequenced was peripheral blood.

DNA for the CDR3: TGTGCCATCAGTGATGGGACAGTAGGCTATGAAGCTTTCTTT. Encoded protein: CAISDGTVGYEAFF. The chain couples TRBV10-3 to TRBJ1-1; 7 positions match TRBD1. The trim removed 3 bases at V and 7 bases at J, leaving 8 bases unmatched. Germline V gives CDR1 ENHRY, CDR2 SYGVKD. The CDR3 contains 14 residues.